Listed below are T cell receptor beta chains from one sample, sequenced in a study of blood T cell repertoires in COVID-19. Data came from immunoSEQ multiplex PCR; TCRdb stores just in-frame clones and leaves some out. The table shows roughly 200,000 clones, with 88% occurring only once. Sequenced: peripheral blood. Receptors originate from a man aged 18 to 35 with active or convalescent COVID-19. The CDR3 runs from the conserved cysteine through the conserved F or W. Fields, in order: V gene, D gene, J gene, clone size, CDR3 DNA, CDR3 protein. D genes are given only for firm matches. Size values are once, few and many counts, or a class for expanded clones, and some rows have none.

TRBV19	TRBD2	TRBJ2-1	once	TGTGCCATCTCCCCTTTAGCGGGAGGAAGCAATGAGCAGTTCTTC	CAISPLAGGSNEQFF
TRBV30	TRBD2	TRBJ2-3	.	TGTGCCTGGAGCGCCAGGACTAGCGGGATTACTACAGATACGCAGTATTTT	CAWSARTSGITTDTQYF
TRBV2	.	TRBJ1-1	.	TGTGCCAGCAGTCACAGGGCGACGAACACTGAAGCTTTCTTT	CASSHRATNTEAFF
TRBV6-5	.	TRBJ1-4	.	TGTGCCAGCAGTCCTTGGCAAACTAATGAAAAACTGTTTTTT	CASSPWQTNEKLFF
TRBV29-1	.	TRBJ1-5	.	TGCAGCGTTGAGGGAGCCCCTAGTTTCAATCAGCCCCAGCATTTT	CSVEGAPSFNQPQHF
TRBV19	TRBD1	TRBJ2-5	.	TGTGCCAGTAGTACTACAGGGGGCCAAGAGACCCAGTACTTC	CASSTTGGQETQYF
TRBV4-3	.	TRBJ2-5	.	TGCGCCAGCAGCCAGCCGGGAGATGGTGAGACCCAGTACTTC	CASSQPGDGETQYF
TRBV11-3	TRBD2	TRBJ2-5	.	TGTGCCAGCAGCACCGGGACTAGCGGGAGCGAAGAGACCCAGTACTTC	CASSTGTSGSEETQYF
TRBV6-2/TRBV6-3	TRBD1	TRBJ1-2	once	TGTGCCAGCAGTTACCTAACAGGGGGCTATGGCTACACCTTC	CASSYLTGGYGYTF
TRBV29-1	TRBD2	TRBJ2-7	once	TGCAGCGTTGCGGGGGTCGGGAGGGCGTACGAGCAGTACTTC	CSVAGVGRAYEQYF
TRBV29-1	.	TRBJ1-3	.	TGCTCCAGCCGCTCGGGGTCTGGAAACACCATATATTTT	CSSRSGSGNTIYF
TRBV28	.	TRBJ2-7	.	TGTGCCAGCAGCGAAGGGGGCTACGAGCAGTACTTC	CASSEGGYEQYF
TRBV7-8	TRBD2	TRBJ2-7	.	TGTGCCAGCAGCGCGACCGGGACTAGCGGGAGAGGGTCCTACGAGCAGTACTTC	CASSATGTSGRGSYEQYF
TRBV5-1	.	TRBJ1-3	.	TGCGCCAGCAGTCAGGGCCACTCTGGAAACACCATATATTTT	CASSQGHSGNTIYF
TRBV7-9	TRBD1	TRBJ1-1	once	TGTGCCAGCAGCTTAGGAGGGGGCGGCGGGACTGAAGCTTTCTTT	CASSLGGGGGTEAFF
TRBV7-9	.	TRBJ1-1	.	TGTGCCAGCAGTTTAAGCTGGTTGAACACTGAAGCTTTCTTT	CASSLSWLNTEAFF
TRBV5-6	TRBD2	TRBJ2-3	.	TGTGCCAGCAGCTACGGACTAGCGGGAGTGAAGGCAGATACGCAGTATTTT	CASSYGLAGVKADTQYF
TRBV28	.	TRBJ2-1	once	TGTGCCAGCAGTCCCTGGGGCGTCGAGGACAATGAGCAGTTCTTC	CASSPWGVEDNEQFF
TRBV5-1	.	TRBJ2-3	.	TGCGCCAGCAGCTTGGGACAGCGAACAGATACGCAGTATTTT	CASSLGQRTDTQYF
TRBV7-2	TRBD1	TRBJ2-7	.	TGTGCCAGCAGCTTAGGACAGGGGTTGGGCGAGCAGTACTTC	CASSLGQGLGEQYF
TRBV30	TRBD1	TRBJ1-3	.	TGTGCCTGGGACAGGGGGGGGTACACCATATATTTT	CAWDRGGYTIYF
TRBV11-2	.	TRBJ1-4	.	TGTGCCAGCAGACACATTATAGGCGCAGGGGCCCATGATAATGAAAAACTGTTTTTT	CASRHIIGAGAHDNEKLFF
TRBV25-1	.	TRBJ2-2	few	TGTGCCAGCAGTGATCCCCCAGGGGCCGGGGAGCTGTTTTTT	CASSDPPGAGELFF
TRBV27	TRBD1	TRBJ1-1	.	TGTGCCAGCAGCGCACTGACAGGGCGAACTGAAGCTTTCTTT	CASSALTGRTEAFF
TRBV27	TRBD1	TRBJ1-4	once	TGTGCCAGCAGGGACGAGGGACAGCGTAATGAAAAACTGTTTTTT	CASRDEGQRNEKLFF
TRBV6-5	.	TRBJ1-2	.	TGTGCCAGCAGTTACTCGATCGGCGGAGACTATGGCTACACCTTC	CASSYSIGGDYGYTF
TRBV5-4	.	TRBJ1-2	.	TGTGCCAGCAGCGTGATCCAGGGAAACTATGGCTACACCTTC	CASSVIQGNYGYTF
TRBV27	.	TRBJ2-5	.	TGTGCCAGCAGTTTGGCTAGGGGTGAGACCCAGTACTTC	CASSLARGETQYF
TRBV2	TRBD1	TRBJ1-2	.	TGTGCCAGCAGTGGAGGGACAGGGGGCCTTTGGGGCTACACCTTC	CASSGGTGGLWGYTF
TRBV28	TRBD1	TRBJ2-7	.	TGTGCCAGCAGTACCCCCGGGACAGGGACCTACGAGCAGTACTTC	CASSTPGTGTYEQYF
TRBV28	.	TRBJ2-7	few	TGTGCCAGCAGTCGTGTGCAGGTGGTCAATTACGAGCAGTACTTC	CASSRVQVVNYEQYF
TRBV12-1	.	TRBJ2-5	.	TGTGCCAGCAGCTTTAAGCTGGGACTAGCGGGACGGGAGACCCAGTACTTC	CASSFKLGLAGRETQYF
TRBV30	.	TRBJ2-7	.	TGTGCCTGGAGTGTAGGCCGGAGCCGGTACGAGCAGTACTTC	CAWSVGRSRYEQYF
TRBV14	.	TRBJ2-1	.	TGTGCCAGCAGCCAAGATGGGTACGGAGGGTACAATGAGCAGTTCTTC	CASSQDGYGGYNEQFF
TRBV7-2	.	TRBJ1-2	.	TGTGCCAGCAGCTCCGACACAGGGAGTTATGGCTACACCTTC	CASSSDTGSYGYTF
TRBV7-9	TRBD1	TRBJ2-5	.	TGTGCCAGCAGCCGCAGACAGGGTTGGCAAGAGACCCAGTACTTC	CASSRRQGWQETQYF
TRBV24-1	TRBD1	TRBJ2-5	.	TGTGCCACCAGTGATCCCAGACAGGGGGAGACCCAGTACTTC	CATSDPRQGETQYF
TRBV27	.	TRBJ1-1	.	TGTGCCAGCAGGACCAACTCAAGGGGAGGGGGCACTGAAGCTTTCTTT	CASRTNSRGGGTEAFF
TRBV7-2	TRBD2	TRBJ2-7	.	TGTGCCAGCAGCCCCGCCCACGGGACTAGCACGTACGAGCAGTACTTC	CASSPAHGTSTYEQYF
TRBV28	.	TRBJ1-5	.	TGTGCCAGCAGTTTCAGGGATAGCAATCAGCCCCAGCATTTT	CASSFRDSNQPQHF
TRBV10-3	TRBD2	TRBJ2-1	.	TGTGCCATCAGTGAGTCGGGACCCCGGACTAGCGGGAGCGGGGGCTCCTACAATGAGCAGTTCTTC	CAISESGPRTSGSGGSYNEQFF
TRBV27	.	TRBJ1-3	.	TGTGCCAGCAGTTATCAGGGAAACTCTGGAAACACCATATATTTT	CASSYQGNSGNTIYF
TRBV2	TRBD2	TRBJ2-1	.	TGTGCCAGCAGTGAAGTGGGGTATAGCGGGAGGGCCGGGGATGAGCAGTTCTTC	CASSEVGYSGRAGDEQFF
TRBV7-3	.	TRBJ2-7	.	TGTGCCAGCAGCCCAGCCACAGGAGCCCAATACGAGCAGTACTTC	CASSPATGAQYEQYF
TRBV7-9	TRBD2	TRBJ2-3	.	TGTGCCCATATAGGGCTAGCGGGAGGGCCGAACACAGATACGCAGTATTTT	CAHIGLAGGPNTDTQYF
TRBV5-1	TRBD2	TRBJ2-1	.	TGCGCCAGCAGCCGGGGACTAGCGGGAGGCGATGAGCAGTTCTTC	CASSRGLAGGDEQFF
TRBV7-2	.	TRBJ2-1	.	TGTGCCAGCAGCTTCACAGGGTGGGGCCTCGATGAGCAGTTCTTC	CASSFTGWGLDEQFF